What follows is one T cell receptor beta chain and its context. Its antigen is not known. Other DNA sequences of this sample code for an identical CDR3. PCR primers comprised 60 Vbeta and 13 Jbeta primers. Sequencing used immunoSEQ multiplex PCR; TCRdb keeps in-frame clones, though not all of them. The sample consists of some 160,000 clones, approximately 80% of them appearing once. The data belong to a study of cytomegalovirus exposure and HLA in healthy donors. Study summary: Within the Caucasian-associated ancestry cluster were 81% of the roughly 430 genotyped donors. Study results and caveats: Per a later analysis, HLA-associated TCR beta chains showed more clonal expansion than other, equally common TCR beta chains. A cluster of highly shared sequence variants was likely a sequencing artifact.

The TCR was taken from a woman in her forties in good health and CMV-seropositive. The sample consisted of PBMCs.

CDR3 in amino acids: CASSLDRVVTEAFF. The CDR3 region has the DNA TGTGCCAGCAGTTTGGACAGGGTGGTTACTGAAGCTTTCTTT. The rearrangement links TRBV6-1 to TRBJ1-1; 8 positions agree with TRBD1. Germline CDR1 MNHNS, CDR2 SASEGT. The CDR3 totals 14 residues. After removal of 5 bases from V and 5 bases from J, the junction contained 7 bases not matched to a gene.